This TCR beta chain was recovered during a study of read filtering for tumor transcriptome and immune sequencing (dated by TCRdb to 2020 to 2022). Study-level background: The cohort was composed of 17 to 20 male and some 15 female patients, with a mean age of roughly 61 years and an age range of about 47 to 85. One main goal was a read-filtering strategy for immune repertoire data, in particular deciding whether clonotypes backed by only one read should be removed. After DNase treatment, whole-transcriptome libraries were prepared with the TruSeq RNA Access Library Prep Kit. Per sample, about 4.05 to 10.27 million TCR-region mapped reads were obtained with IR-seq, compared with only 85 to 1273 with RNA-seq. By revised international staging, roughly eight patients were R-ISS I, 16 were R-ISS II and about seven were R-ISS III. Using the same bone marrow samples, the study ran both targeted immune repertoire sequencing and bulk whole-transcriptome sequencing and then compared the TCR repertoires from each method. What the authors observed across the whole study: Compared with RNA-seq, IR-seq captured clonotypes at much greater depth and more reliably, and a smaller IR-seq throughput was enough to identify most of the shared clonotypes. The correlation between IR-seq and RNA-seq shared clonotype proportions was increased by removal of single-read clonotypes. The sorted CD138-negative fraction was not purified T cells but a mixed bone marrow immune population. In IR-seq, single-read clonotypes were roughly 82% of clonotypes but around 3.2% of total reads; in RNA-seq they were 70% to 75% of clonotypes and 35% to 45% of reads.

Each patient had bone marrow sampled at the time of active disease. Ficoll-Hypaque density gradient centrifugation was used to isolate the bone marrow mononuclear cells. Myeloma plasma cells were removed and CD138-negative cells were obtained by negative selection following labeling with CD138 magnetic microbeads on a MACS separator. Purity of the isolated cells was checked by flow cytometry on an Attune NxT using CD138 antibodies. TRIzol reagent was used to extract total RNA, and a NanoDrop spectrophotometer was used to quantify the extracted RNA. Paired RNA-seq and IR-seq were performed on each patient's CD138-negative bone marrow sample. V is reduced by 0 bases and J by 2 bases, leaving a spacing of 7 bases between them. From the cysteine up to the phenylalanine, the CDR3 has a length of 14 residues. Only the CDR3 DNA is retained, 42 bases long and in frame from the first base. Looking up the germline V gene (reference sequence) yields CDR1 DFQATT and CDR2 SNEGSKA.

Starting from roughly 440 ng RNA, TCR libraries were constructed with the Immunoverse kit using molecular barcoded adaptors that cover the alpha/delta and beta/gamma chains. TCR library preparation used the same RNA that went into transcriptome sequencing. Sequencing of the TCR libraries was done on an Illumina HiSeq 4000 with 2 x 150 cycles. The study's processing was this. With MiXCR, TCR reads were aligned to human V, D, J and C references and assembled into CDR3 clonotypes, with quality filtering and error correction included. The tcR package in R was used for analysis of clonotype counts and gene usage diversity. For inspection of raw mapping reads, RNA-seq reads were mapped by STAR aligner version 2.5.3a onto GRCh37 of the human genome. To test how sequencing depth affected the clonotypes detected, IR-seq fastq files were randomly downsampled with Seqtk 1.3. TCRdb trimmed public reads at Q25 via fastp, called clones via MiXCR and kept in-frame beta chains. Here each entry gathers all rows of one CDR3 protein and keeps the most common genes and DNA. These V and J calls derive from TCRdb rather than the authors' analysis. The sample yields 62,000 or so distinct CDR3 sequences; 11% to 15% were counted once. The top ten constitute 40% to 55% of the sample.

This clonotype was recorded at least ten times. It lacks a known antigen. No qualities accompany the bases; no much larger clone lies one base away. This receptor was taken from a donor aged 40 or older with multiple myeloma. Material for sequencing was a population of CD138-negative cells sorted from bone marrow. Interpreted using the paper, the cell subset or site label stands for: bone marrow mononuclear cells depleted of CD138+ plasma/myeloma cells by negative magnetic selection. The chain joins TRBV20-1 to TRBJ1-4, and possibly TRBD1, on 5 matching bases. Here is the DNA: TGCAGTGCTAGAGACAGGGTGACTAATGAAAAACTGTTTTTT. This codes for CSARDRVTNEKLFF.